This is a list of T cell receptor beta chains from one sample in a study of T cell changes during pregnancy in multiple sclerosis. Generated by immunoSEQ multiplex PCR, the TCRdb table keeps only in-frame clones and is missing some. The profile shows 70,000 to 80,000 clones, approximately 92% of them singletons. The source was peripheral blood, collected in the first trimester of pregnancy. These receptors came from a female donor with multiple sclerosis, enrolled in a pregnancy study. The CDR3 runs from the conserved cysteine through the conserved F or W. A D gene is named only where the DNA matches it firmly. Rows may omit the clone size; those that give it use once, few, many or a size class.

d_gene: TRBD2
v_gene: TRBV19
j_gene: TRBJ2-1
abundance: -
CDR3nt: TGTGCCAGTAGCCACCCGGGCGGGAGGACCTACAATGAGCAGTTCTTC
CDR3aa: CASSHPGGRTYNEQFF

d_gene: TRBD2
v_gene: TRBV19
j_gene: TRBJ2-1
abundance: -
CDR3nt: TGTGCCAGTAGTATGCCCCGGGGTAGCGGGAGCTCCTACAATGAGCAGTTCTTC
CDR3aa: CASSMPRGSGSSYNEQFF

d_gene: -
v_gene: TRBV27
j_gene: TRBJ1-5
abundance: -
CDR3nt: TGTGCCAGCAGTAAACCCCTTAGGGGAGGAGGCAATCAGCCCCAGCATTTT
CDR3aa: CASSKPLRGGGNQPQHF

d_gene: TRBD1
v_gene: TRBV11-2
j_gene: TRBJ2-5
abundance: -
CDR3nt: TGTGCCAGCAGCTTAGATTTGAGGGGGACAGCCCAAGAGACCCAGTACTTC
CDR3aa: CASSLDLRGTAQETQYF

d_gene: -
v_gene: TRBV7-2
j_gene: TRBJ1-1
abundance: -
CDR3nt: TGTGCCAGCAGCCAAAACAGGAACACTGAAGCTTTCTTT
CDR3aa: CASSQNRNTEAFF

d_gene: -
v_gene: TRBV12-5
j_gene: TRBJ2-7
abundance: -
CDR3nt: TGTGCTAGTGGCCGGGTCTACGAGCAGTACTTC
CDR3aa: CASGRVYEQYF

d_gene: TRBD2
v_gene: TRBV7-8
j_gene: TRBJ2-7
abundance: -
CDR3nt: TGTGCCAGCAGCCTAGCGGGAGGGCGAGAGCAGTACTTC
CDR3aa: CASSLAGGREQYF

d_gene: -
v_gene: TRBV5-1
j_gene: TRBJ1-1
abundance: -
CDR3nt: TGCGCCAGCAGCCAATCCCCCTATACAGGATTCTTGACTGAAGCTTTCTTT
CDR3aa: CASSQSPYTGFLTEAFF

d_gene: -
v_gene: TRBV19
j_gene: TRBJ1-4
abundance: -
CDR3nt: TGTGCCAGTAGTATAGACTTGACAGCTCCAGGGGAAAAACTGTTTTTT
CDR3aa: CASSIDLTAPGEKLFF

d_gene: -
v_gene: TRBV2
j_gene: TRBJ2-2
abundance: -
CDR3nt: TGTGCCACCAGCCGGGAAACGACCAAATCTGAGCTGTTTTTT
CDR3aa: CATSRETTKSELFF

d_gene: TRBD1
v_gene: TRBV28
j_gene: TRBJ1-1
abundance: -
CDR3nt: TGTGCCAGCAGTTCAGAGGGGGCGCGAACTGAAGCTTTCTTT
CDR3aa: CASSSEGARTEAFF

d_gene: -
v_gene: TRBV6-6
j_gene: TRBJ1-6
abundance: -
CDR3nt: TGTGCCAGCAGTTACCAGGGAGGCTCCTATAATTCACCCCTCCACTTT
CDR3aa: CASSYQGGSYNSPLHF

d_gene: -
v_gene: TRBV7-3
j_gene: TRBJ2-1
abundance: once
CDR3nt: TGTGCCAGCAGCTCCCACAGGGACCATGAGCAGTTCTTC
CDR3aa: CASSSHRDHEQFF

d_gene: -
v_gene: TRBV10-3
j_gene: TRBJ1-3
abundance: -
CDR3nt: TGTGCCATCAGCTCCTCTGGAAACACCATATATTTT
CDR3aa: CAISSSGNTIYF

d_gene: TRBD2
v_gene: TRBV6-5
j_gene: TRBJ2-1
abundance: -
CDR3nt: TGTGCCAGCAGTTCCCCGGCGGCGGGGGGGCGCGGTGAGCAGTTCTTC
CDR3aa: CASSSPAAGGRGEQFF

d_gene: -
v_gene: TRBV7-2
j_gene: TRBJ1-5
abundance: -
CDR3nt: TGTGCCAGCAGCTCACAGGTTCTGGTAGGTCAGCCCCAGCATTTT
CDR3aa: CASSSQVLVGQPQHF

d_gene: TRBD2
v_gene: TRBV28
j_gene: TRBJ2-1
abundance: -
CDR3nt: TGTGCCAGCAGTTCCCCCTGGGCGGGAGGGCCGGATGAGCAGTTCTTC
CDR3aa: CASSSPWAGGPDEQFF

d_gene: -
v_gene: TRBV28
j_gene: TRBJ1-1
abundance: -
CDR3nt: TGTGCCAGCAGTACCAGGAGGCCCACTGAAGCTTTCTTT
CDR3aa: CASSTRRPTEAFF

d_gene: TRBD1
v_gene: TRBV27
j_gene: TRBJ1-2
abundance: -
CDR3nt: TGTGCCAGCAGTTTACGGACAGGGGGTTATGGCTACACCTTC
CDR3aa: CASSLRTGGYGYTF